The rows below give T cell receptor beta chains drawn from one sample of a study of T cells in Graves' hyperthyroidism and ophthalmopathy. TCRdb re-called the multiplex PCR reads through MiXCR, storing one row per CDR3 protein. The profile shows 270,000 or so distinct CDR3 sequences, less than 30% of them singletons. Sequences were obtained from blood. These receptors all come from a man in his forties with Graves' hyperthyroidism that later progressed to Graves' ophthalmopathy. The CDR3 runs from the conserved cysteine through the conserved F or W. A D gene is named only where the DNA matches it firmly. Clone size appears in some rows only: once, few, many, or a class for an expanded clone.

v_call,d_call,j_call,clone_size,cdr3_nt,cdr3_aa
TRBV29-1,NA,TRBJ2-5,many,TGCAGCGTTGAAGGGGGGGAGACCCAGTACTTC,CSVEGGETQYF
TRBV28,NA,TRBJ2-6,many,TGTGCCAGCAGTATGGGGCGTGCCAACTCTGGGGCCAACGTCCTGACTTTC,CASSMGRANSGANVLTF
TRBV10-3,TRBD2,TRBJ2-5,many,TGTGCCACCCGGACTAGCGGGAACCAAGAGACCCAGTACTTC,CATRTSGNQETQYF
TRBV7-2,NA,TRBJ1-2,many,TGTGCCAGCAGCCAGCAGGGTGGTGGCTACTCCTTC,CASSQQGGGYSF
TRBV20-1,TRBD1,TRBJ1-5,many,TGCAGTGCTAGAAAAGCCGGGACAGGGGGCAATCAGCCCCAGCATTTT,CSARKAGTGGNQPQHF
TRBV2,NA,TRBJ2-5,many,TGTGCCAGCAGTGAAGAGGTAGCCTTTCAAGAGACCCAGTACTTC,CASSEEVAFQETQYF
TRBV9,NA,TRBJ2-1,many,TGTGCCAGCAGCTTTACCCCGGACAATGAGCAGTTCTTC,CASSFTPDNEQFF
TRBV15,TRBD2,TRBJ2-7,many,TGTGCCACCAGCAGAGGTGGGACTAGCGGCTACGAGCAGTACTTC,CATSRGGTSGYEQYF
TRBV9,NA,TRBJ1-2,many,TGTGCCAGCAGCATGACCGGGACTAACTATGGCTACACCTTC,CASSMTGTNYGYTF
TRBV24-1,NA,TRBJ1-2,many,TGTGCCACCAGTGATTTAGGTCAAAGCGGACCGAAAGGCTACACCTTC,CATSDLGQSGPKGYTF
TRBV7-2,NA,TRBJ2-7,few,TGTGCCAGCAGCTTAGCGGGGGGCGCGAGTACCTACGAGCAGTACTTC,CASSLAGGASTYEQYF
TRBV12-3/TRBV12-4,NA,TRBJ1-3,many,TGTGCCAGCAGTTTAAACGTGGGCGGAAACACCATATATTTT,CASSLNVGGNTIYF
TRBV12-3/TRBV12-4,NA,TRBJ1-1,NA,TGTGCCAGCAGTTTAGGGTCGGCTGGGGCAGGGGCGACTGAAGCTTTCTTT,CASSLGSAGAGATEAFF
TRBV6-5,NA,TRBJ2-5,many,TGTGCCAGCAGTTACCAGGGTTCGGAGACCCAGTACTTC,CASSYQGSETQYF
TRBV5-1,NA,TRBJ2-7,many,TGCGCCAGCAGCTTGGCCGAGGGCAAGCAGTACTTC,CASSLAEGKQYF
TRBV6-1,NA,TRBJ2-7,few,TGTGCCAGCAGACCGGGGACTGGGGGCTACGAGCAGTACTTC,CASRPGTGGYEQYF
TRBV28,NA,TRBJ1-1,many,TGTGCCAGCAGTCCAGCATGGTCCACTGAAGCTTTCTTT,CASSPAWSTEAFF
TRBV7-2,NA,TRBJ1-2,many,TGTGCCAGCAGCAGAGCCGGCGGAACCTATGGCTACACCTTC,CASSRAGGTYGYTF
TRBV7-2,TRBD1,TRBJ1-1,NA,TGTGCCAGCAGCTTAGCGGCTGGGACAGGGGGCATGAACACTGAAGCTTTCTTT,CASSLAAGTGGMNTEAFF
TRBV2,TRBD2,TRBJ2-5,NA,TGTGCCAGCAGTGAGGGACTAGCGGCCGCTTCGACCCAGTACTTC,CASSEGLAAASTQYF
TRBV28,NA,TRBJ2-7,NA,TGTGCCAGCAGTTCCTACACCGGGACTGGCTACGAGCAGTACTTC,CASSSYTGTGYEQYF
TRBV6-5,NA,TRBJ2-5,many,TGTGCCAGCAGTTACCCCGGACAAAAAGAGACCCAGTACTTC,CASSYPGQKETQYF
TRBV2,NA,TRBJ1-1,many,TGTGCCAGCAGTGATTGGGGGGACACTGAAGCTTTCTTT,CASSDWGDTEAFF
TRBV6-1,NA,TRBJ2-5,few,TGTGCCAGCAGCGGACGCTACACCGGGAAAGAGTACCAAGAGACCCAGTACTTC,CASSGRYTGKEYQETQYF
TRBV10-3,NA,TRBJ2-7,many,TGTGCCATCAGTGAACCCGACGACTCCTACGAGCAGTACTTC,CAISEPDDSYEQYF
TRBV6-2/TRBV6-3,NA,TRBJ1-1,NA,TGTGCCAGCAGACAGTCCGAGAACACTGAAGCTTTCTTT,CASRQSENTEAFF